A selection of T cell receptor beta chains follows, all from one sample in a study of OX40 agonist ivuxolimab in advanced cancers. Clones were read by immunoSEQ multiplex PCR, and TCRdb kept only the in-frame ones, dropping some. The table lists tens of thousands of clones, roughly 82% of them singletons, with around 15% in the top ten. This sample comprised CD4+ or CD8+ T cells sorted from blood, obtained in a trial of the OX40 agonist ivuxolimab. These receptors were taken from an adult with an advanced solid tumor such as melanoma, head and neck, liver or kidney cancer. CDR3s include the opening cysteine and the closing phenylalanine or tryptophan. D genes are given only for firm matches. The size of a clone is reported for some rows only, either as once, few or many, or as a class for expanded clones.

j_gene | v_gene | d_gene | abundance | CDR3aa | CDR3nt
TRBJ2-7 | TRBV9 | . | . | CASSSGGSYEQYF | TGTGCCAGCTCTTCTGGCGGATCCTACGAGCAGTACTTC
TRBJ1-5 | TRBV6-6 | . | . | CASSYSIGQPQHF | TGTGCCAGCAGTTACTCGATCGGGCAGCCCCAGCATTTT
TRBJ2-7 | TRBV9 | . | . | CASSVAGAQSYEQYF | TGTGCCAGCAGCGTAGCGGGGGCTCAGTCTTACGAGCAGTACTTC
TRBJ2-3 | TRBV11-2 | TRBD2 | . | CASSFAAGGSTDTQYF | TGTGCCAGCAGCTTCGCAGCGGGGGGTAGCACAGATACGCAGTATTTT
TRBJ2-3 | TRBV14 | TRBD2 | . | CASSQVASGGARDTQYF | TGTGCCAGCAGCCAAGTGGCTAGCGGGGGGGCCCGAGATACGCAGTATTTT
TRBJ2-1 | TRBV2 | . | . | CASSDSRILYNEQFF | TGTGCCAGCAGTGATTCTCGGATTTTATACAATGAGCAGTTCTTC
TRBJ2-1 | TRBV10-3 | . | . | CAIRQKNEQFF | TGTGCCATCAGGCAGAAGAATGAGCAGTTCTTC
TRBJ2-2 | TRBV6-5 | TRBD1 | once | CASSYRGDNTGELFF | TGTGCCAGCAGCTACAGGGGTGATAACACCGGGGAGCTGTTTTTT
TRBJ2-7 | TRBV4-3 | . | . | CASSQDSLGYEQYF | TGCGCCAGCAGCCAAGATTCTTTGGGTTACGAGCAGTACTTC
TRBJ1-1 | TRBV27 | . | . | CASSLSGATEAFF | TGTGCCAGCAGTTTATCCGGGGCGACTGAAGCTTTCTTT
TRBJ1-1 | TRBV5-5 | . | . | CASSLGLGTEAFF | TGTGCCAGCAGCTTGGGTCTAGGCACTGAAGCTTTCTTT
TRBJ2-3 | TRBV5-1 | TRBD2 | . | CASSGRLAGGLGTDTQYF | TGCGCCAGCAGCGGAAGACTAGCGGGGGGGCTTGGCACAGATACGCAGTATTTT
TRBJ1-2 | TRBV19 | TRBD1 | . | CASSGRTGWDGYTF | TGTGCCAGTAGTGGAAGGACAGGGTGGGATGGCTACACCTTC
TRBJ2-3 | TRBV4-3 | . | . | CASSQGYNSRSSTDTQYF | TGCGCCAGCAGCCAAGGGTATAACAGCCGATCTAGCACAGATACGCAGTATTTT
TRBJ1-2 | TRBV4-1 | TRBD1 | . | CASSQRQGERVDGYTF | TGCGCCAGCAGCCAGAGACAGGGGGAGAGGGTTGATGGCTACACCTTC
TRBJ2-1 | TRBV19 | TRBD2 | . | CASSLAGGSEQFF | TGTGCCAGTAGCCTAGCGGGGGGGAGTGAGCAGTTCTTC
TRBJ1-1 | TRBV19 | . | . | CASSLGQSYENTEAFF | TGTGCCAGTAGTTTGGGGCAGAGCTACGAAAACACTGAAGCTTTCTTT
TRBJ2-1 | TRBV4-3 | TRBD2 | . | CASSGVGTSGYNEQFF | TGCGCCAGCAGCGGGGTGGGGACTAGCGGTTACAATGAGCAGTTCTTC
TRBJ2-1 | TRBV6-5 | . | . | CASSHLPFNEQFF | TGTGCCAGCAGTCACCTCCCTTTCAATGAGCAGTTCTTC
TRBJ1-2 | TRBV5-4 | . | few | CASSLEVPGLLGYTF | TGTGCCAGCAGCTTGGAGGTCCCGGGGCTCTTAGGCTACACCTTC
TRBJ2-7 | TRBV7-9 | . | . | CASSSYYEQYF | TGTGCCAGCAGCTCCTACTACGAGCAGTACTTC
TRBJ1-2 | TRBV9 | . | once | CASSVDNYGYTF | TGCGCCAGCAGCGTAGACAACTATGGCTACACCTTC
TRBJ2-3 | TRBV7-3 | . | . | CASSAGAVLSTDTQYF | TGTGCCAGCAGCGCAGGGGCGGTGCTTAGCACAGATACGCAGTATTTT
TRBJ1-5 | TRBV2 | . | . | CASSRFRDSNQPQHF | TGTGCCAGCTCCAGATTTAGGGACAGCAATCAGCCCCAGCATTTT
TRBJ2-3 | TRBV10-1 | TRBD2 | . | CASSESLAGGPEYWYF | TGCGCCAGCAGTGAGAGCCTAGCGGGGGGGCCTGAATATTGGTATTTT
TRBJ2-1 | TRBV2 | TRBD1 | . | CAITGGNEQFF | TGTGCCATTACAGGGGGGAATGAGCAGTTCTTC
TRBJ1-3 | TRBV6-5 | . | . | CASSYSEGSGNTIYF | TGTGCCAGCAGTTACTCGGAGGGGTCTGGAAACACCATATATTTT
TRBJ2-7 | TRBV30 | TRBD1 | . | CAWSEGAIAYEQYF | TGTGCCTGGAGTGAGGGGGCTATCGCCTACGAGCAGTACTTC
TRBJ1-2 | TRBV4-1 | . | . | CASSQPGENYGYTF | TGCGCCAGCAGCCAACCCGGGGAGAACTATGGCTACACCTTC
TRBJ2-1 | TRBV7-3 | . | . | CASSPNPGLHYNEQFF | TGTGCCAGCAGCCCCAACCCGGGGTTACACTACAATGAGCAGTTCTTC
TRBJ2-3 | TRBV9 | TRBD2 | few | CASSLRAGGPEMKQYF | TGTGCCAGCAGCCTACGGGCGGGGGGGCCCGAAATGAAGCAGTATTTT
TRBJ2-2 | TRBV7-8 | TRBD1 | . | CASSLALGGGGELFF | TGTGCCAGCAGCTTAGCGTTAGGGGGCGGCGGGGAGCTGTTTTTT
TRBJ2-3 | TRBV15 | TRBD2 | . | CATSRGLAGGTDTQYF | TGTGCCACCAGCAGGGGACTAGCGGGGGGCACAGATACGCAGTATTTT
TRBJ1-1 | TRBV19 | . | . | CAVGDTEAFF | TGTGCAGTGGGCGACACTGAAGCTTTCTTT
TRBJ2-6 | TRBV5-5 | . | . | CASSLTPGAGNSGANVLTF | TGTGCCAGCAGCTTAACCCCGGGAGCAGGGAATTCTGGGGCCAACGTCCTGACTTTC
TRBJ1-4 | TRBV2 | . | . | CASSEVQATTNEKLFF | TGTGCCAGCAGTGAAGTACAGGCCACAACTAATGAAAAACTGTTTTTT
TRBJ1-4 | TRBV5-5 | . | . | CASSLTGDATNEKLFF | TGTGCCAGCAGCCTCACAGGAGACGCAACTAATGAAAAACTGTTTTTT
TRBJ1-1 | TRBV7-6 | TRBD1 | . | CASSDFPGTGGRGNTEAFF | TGTGCCAGCAGCGATTTCCCCGGGACAGGGGGCCGGGGCAACACTGAAGCTTTCTTT
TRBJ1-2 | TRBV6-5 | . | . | CASSYYESYGYTF | TGTGCCAGCAGTTACTACGAATCTTATGGCTACACCTTC
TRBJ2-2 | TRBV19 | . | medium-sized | CASSIGGSAGELFF | TGTGCCAGTAGTATAGGCGGGTCCGCCGGGGAGCTGTTTTTT
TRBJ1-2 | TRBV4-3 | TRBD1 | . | CASSQVLGTGGVYGYTF | TGCGCCAGCAGCCAAGTCCTTGGGACAGGGGGGGTCTATGGCTACACCTTC
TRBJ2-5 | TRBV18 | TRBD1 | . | CASSYTGGVGETQYF | TGTGCTAGCTCATACACAGGGGGCGTAGGAGAGACCCAGTACTTC
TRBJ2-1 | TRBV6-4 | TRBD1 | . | CASSDSKRGQAYNEQFF | TGTGCCAGCAGTGACTCGAAACGAGGACAGGCGTACAATGAGCAGTTCTTC
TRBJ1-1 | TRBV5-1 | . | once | CASSRGDGGMNTEAFF | TGCGCCAGCAGCCGCGGGGACGGAGGTATGAACACTGAAGCTTTCTTT
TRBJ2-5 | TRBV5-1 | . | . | CASSLALHQETQYF | TGCGCCAGCAGCTTGGCCCTACACCAAGAGACCCAGTACTTC